These 28 T cell receptor beta chains share one sample of origin, sequenced in a study of T cell changes during pregnancy in multiple sclerosis. The repertoire was sequenced with immunoSEQ multiplex PCR; TCRdb's copy has only in-frame clones and lacks some. The table has fewer than 75,000 clones, more than 90% seen once; the top ten hold 2% to 2.5%. The starting material was peripheral blood, obtained in the first trimester of pregnancy. These receptors all stem from a female donor with multiple sclerosis, enrolled in a pregnancy study.

The chain has TRBV5-1 and TRBJ1-2; no definite D call. This CDR3 has 13 amino acids. The V end lost 0 bases, the J end lost 7 bases, and 10 bases lay between the germline ends. The germline gives CDR1 SGHRS, CDR2 YFSETQ. CDR3 DNA: TGCGCCAGCAGCTTGGAGGGAGGCTCTGGCTACACCTTC. This translates into CASSLEGGSGYTF.

The chain has TRBV6-5 and TRBJ1-3; TRBD1 might be the D (6 bases). The CDR3 totals 15 residues. The V end was cut by 2 bases, the J end by 0 bases, with 8 bases between. CDR1 and CDR2 (germline): MNHEY, SVGAGI. The CDR3 region is CASSYDRTSGNTIYF. The DNA of the CDR3 is TGTGCCAGCAGTTACGACAGGACCTCTGGAAACACCATATATTTT.

The chain uses TRBV5-4 and TRBJ1-1, with D possibly matching TRBD1 (6 bases). Germline loops: CDR1 SGHNT, CDR2 YYREEE (reference sequence). This CDR3 spans 14 amino acids. The ends were cut back, 4 bases at V and 1 base at J, with 11 bases in the middle. The CDR3 DNA follows: TGTGCCAGCAGCCGCTGGGGGCCGAACACTGAAGCTTTCTTT. Translated, it gives CASSRWGPNTEAFF.

A remark on this clone: The sample holds other DNA sequences that translate to the same CDR3. The chain employs TRBV7-2 and TRBJ1-2; weak D call: TRBD1 (6 bases). Looked up from germline, CDR1 is SGHTA and CDR2 is FQGNSA. The CDR3 totals 16 residues. V lost 5 bases, J lost 4 bases, and 20 bases lay in between. The CDR3 reads CASSLTPGQPIYGYTF. The CDR3 coding sequence is TGTGCCAGCAGCCTAACCCCGGGACAACCCATCTATGGCTACACCTTC.

This rearrangement joins TRBV19 to TRBJ1-5; the D gene is possibly TRBD1 (5 bases). The V gene lost 11 bases and the J gene lost 2 bases, with 25 bases spanning the gap. The germline V gene has CDR1 LNHDA and CDR2 SQIVND (reference sequence). The CDR3 is 17 amino acids. This CDR3 reads CASSVKGNLWGNQPQHF. The CDR3 DNA is TGTGCCTCTTCTGTGAAGGGGAACTTATGGGGCAATCAGCCCCAGCATTTT.

This chain links TRBV28 with TRBJ1-2, with 8 positions matching TRBD1. V shed 7 bases and J 12 bases; nucleotides not matched to a gene: 16. The V gene's germline CDR1 is MDHEN and CDR2 SYDVKM. The CDR3 loop spans 14 amino acids. The CDR3 region has the DNA TGTGCCAGCATCCGAGGGGGACAGGAGAGGGCTCACACCTTC. Its protein is CASIRGGQERAHTF.

This chain connects TRBV5-6 to TRBJ2-1; no reliable D call. Per germline, CDR1 SGHDT and CDR2 YYEEEE. The CDR3 is 13 residues long. Between the trimmed V and J ends, which lost 5 bases and 0 bases, there was a span of 6 bases. The CDR3 sequence: CASRYSSYNEQFF. The DNA for the CDR3 is TGTGCCAGCAGGTACAGCTCCTACAATGAGCAGTTCTTC.

V is TRBV9 and J is TRBJ1-1; perhaps TRBD1 as D (6 bases). CDR3 length equals 14 residues. CDR1 is SGDLS and CDR2 is YYNGEE in the germline V gene. V lost 0 bases and J 4 bases, leaving 10 bases between the germline ends. The CDR3 region is CASSVGGGGTEAFF. CDR3 coding DNA: TGTGCCAGCAGCGTAGGGGGAGGGGGCACTGAAGCTTTCTTT.

The rearrangement joins TRBV11-2 to TRBJ2-3; 7 positions match TRBD2. V lost 3 bases, J lost 6 bases, and 15 bases stayed unmatched. The CDR3 is 17 amino acids. The germline CDR1 and CDR2 sequences are SGHAT and FQNNGV. The CDR3 DNA follows: TGTGCCAGCAGCTTCCGAGCTTTAGCGGGCTCGGGGGATACGCAGTATTTT. This encodes CASSFRALAGSGDTQYF.

The chain combines TRBV28 with TRBJ1-4; D gene uncertain. This CDR3 region has 14 residues. V was pared by 3 bases and J by 4 bases, with 9 bases between. In germline, CDR1 is MDHEN, CDR2 SYDVKM. This CDR3 reads CASSFGGLNEKLFF. CDR3 coding DNA: TGTGCCAGCAGTTTTGGTGGCCTTAATGAAAAACTGTTTTTT. The entire variable domain, with the rest obtained from reference TRBV28 and TRBJ1-4, is as follows: DVKVTQSSRYLVKRTGEKVFLECVQDMDHENMFWYRQDPGLGLRLIYFSYDVKMKEKGDIPEGYSVSREKKERFSLILESASTNQTSMYLCASSFGGLNEKLFFGSGTQLSVL.

This chain uses TRBV18 with TRBJ2-1; 8 bases agree with TRBD1. V shed 6 bases, J shed 5 bases, and the junction held 15 bases outside the gene matches. Germline-derived CDR1 and CDR2 are KGHSH and LQKENI. The CDR3 consists of 17 residues. CDR3 nucleotide sequence: TGTGCCAGCTCGCCTAAGGTACGGGACAGGCTTGACAATGAGCAGTTCTTC. Its protein product is CASSPKVRDRLDNEQFF.

CDR3 region: CAIAGQTNTEAFF. The DNA of the CDR3 is TGTGCCATCGCGGGACAGACAAACACTGAAGCTTTCTTT. The genes are TRBV10-3 and TRBJ1-1, with 7 bases matching TRBD1. V was pared by 8 bases and J by 2 bases, with 5 bases of the junction left unmatched. The CDR3 totals 13 residues. Germline V CDR1 and CDR2: ENHRY, SYGVKD.

The chain links TRBV2 to TRBJ1-4; 7 positions match TRBD1. The CDR3 length is 12 residues. V was clipped by 7 bases and J by 8 bases; unmatched bases: 4. The germline V gene has CDR1 SNHLY and CDR2 FYNNEI. The CDR3 reads CASMDRREKLFF. The CDR3, as DNA: TGTGCCAGCATGGACAGGCGGGAAAAACTGTTTTTT.

The V and J genes are TRBV6-5 and TRBJ2-5; TRBD1 agrees at 7 bases. The germline V gene has CDR1 MNHEY and CDR2 SVGAGI. The CDR3 has 16 residues. The junction had 8 bases not matched to a gene; V was cut back by 4 bases and J by 0 bases. The CDR3 loop reads CASSSRWGQYQETQYF. In DNA, the CDR3 is TGTGCCAGCAGTTCAAGGTGGGGACAGTACCAAGAGACCCAGTACTTC.

This clone was recorded once. The chain carries TRBV5-4 and TRBJ2-7; D is uncertain. Germline CDR1 is SGHNT and CDR2 is YYREEE (reference sequence). CDR3 size: 13 residues. V lost 0 bases, J lost 2 bases, and 6 bases lay in between. The CDR3 region is CASSLGAAYEQYF. As DNA, the CDR3 is TGTGCCAGCAGCTTGGGTGCGGCCTACGAGCAGTACTTC.

The CDR3 here is CASSSDRLTDTQYF. The CDR3 nucleotides are TGTGCCAGTAGTAGTGACAGGCTCACAGATACGCAGTATTTT. The chain links TRBV19 to TRBJ2-3, with D perhaps TRBD1 (6 bases). The CDR3 covers 14 residues. V was trimmed by 4 bases and J by 2 bases, leaving 10 bases between them. Germline V gives CDR1 LNHDA, CDR2 SQIVND (reference sequence).

The chain couples TRBV25-1 to TRBJ2-5, with D perhaps TRBD2 (7 bases). The CDR3 runs 17 residues. Per germline, CDR1 MGHDK and CDR2 SYGVNS. V lost 2 bases and J 1 base, leaving 17 bases between the germline ends. CDR3 sequence reads: CASSEGRGGTLQETQYF. CDR3 nucleotides: TGTGCCAGCAGTGAAGGACGCGGGGGCACACTCCAAGAGACCCAGTACTTC.

This chain joins TRBV6-1 and TRBJ1-1; D may be TRBD1 (6 bases). The CDR3 has 14 amino acids. V was clipped by 8 bases and J by 5 bases, with 18 bases between them. Germline CDR1 reads MNHNS; CDR2 reads SASEGT. CDR3 bases: TGTGCCAGCGGTTGGGTCCAGGGGCTTACTGAAGCTTTCTTT. As protein: CASGWVQGLTEAFF.

V usage is TRBV7-2 and J usage is TRBJ2-5; weak D call: TRBD2 (5 bases). The germline V and J ends were trimmed by 5 bases and 1 base, with 8 bases remaining between them. The germline V gene encodes CDR1 SGHTA and CDR2 FQGNSA. The CDR3 is made up of 13 amino acids. CDR3 nucleotides: TGTGCCAGCAGCAACCGGGGCCAAGAGACCCAGTACTTC. Translating it yields CASSNRGQETQYF.

The rearrangement joins TRBV6-5 to TRBJ2-2, with 8 bases aligning to TRBD1. The CDR3 length is 14 residues. Trimming cost V 5 bases and J 4 bases; bases outside gene matches: 3. Germline V gene lookup returns CDR1 MNHEY and CDR2 SVGAGI. In nucleotides, the CDR3 is TGTGCCAGCAGTGTCACAGGGGGCACCGGGGAGCTGTTTTTT. This translates into CASSVTGGTGELFF.

V is TRBV10-3 and J is TRBJ2-7, with 7 bases aligning to TRBD1. J was trimmed by 5 bases and V by 4 bases; bases with no gene match: 8. The CDR3 extends over 14 amino acids. Germline V gene data show CDR1 as ENHRY and CDR2 as SYGVKD. CDR3 sequence: CAISGDKGAHEQYF. In nucleotides, the CDR3 is TGTGCCATCAGTGGGGACAAGGGGGCCCACGAGCAGTACTTC.

V usage is TRBV5-4 and J usage is TRBJ2-1; TRBD1 might be the D (6 bases). Looked up from germline, CDR1 is SGHNT and CDR2 is YYREEE (reference sequence). The CDR3 spans 15 residues. V was trimmed by 1 base and J by 8 bases, leaving 16 bases between them. CDR3 sequence (DNA): TGTGCCAGCAGCTTGAGAGGGAAGGGGGATGATGAGCAGTTCTTC. Encoded protein: CASSLRGKGDDEQFF.

In this sample, this clone turned up once. The genes are TRBV5-1 and TRBJ1-2, with D unclear. This CDR3 is built from 14 residues. Per the germline V gene, CDR1 is SGHRS and CDR2 is YFSETQ. Trimming stripped 3 bases from V and 7 bases from J, with 16 bases between. The CDR3 nucleotides are TGCGCCAGCAGCTCCGAGGGAAGGTCGAGTGGCTACACCTTC. This codes for CASSSEGRSSGYTF.

The chain links TRBV5-1 to TRBJ2-1, with D perhaps TRBD2 (6 bases). The CDR3 sequence is 13 residues long. CDR1 and CDR2 (germline): SGHRS, YFSETQ. Deletions cut 0 bases from V and 9 bases from J, with 10 bases between. DNA for the CDR3: TGCGCCAGCAGCTTGGCCTTGGGAGGTGAGCAGTTCTTC. Translation: CASSLALGGEQFF.

The V gene is TRBV7-2, the J gene TRBJ2-7; 7 positions agree with TRBD1. V lost 4 bases to trimming and J lost 5 bases; unmatched junction nucleotides: 11. Germline V gene sequence: CDR1 SGHTA, CDR2 FQGNSA. CDR3 length: 15 residues. The CDR3 sequence: CASSSSLMTGNEQYF. DNA of the CDR3: TGTGCCAGCAGCTCCTCCCTAATGACAGGGAACGAGCAGTACTTC.

This chain links TRBV4-1 with TRBJ2-1; TRBD1 agrees at 8 bases. This CDR3 comprises 18 residues. J gave up 1 base and V 4 bases, and 12 bases lay outside the gene matches. Germline-derived CDR1 and CDR2 are MGHRA and YSYEKL. CDR3 sequence reads: CASSRGQGELRSYNEQFF. DNA for the CDR3: TGCGCCAGCAGCCGTGGACAGGGAGAATTAAGGTCCTACAATGAGCAGTTCTTC.

The CDR3 loop is CATSRWDRGYEQYF. CDR3 coding DNA: TGTGCCACCAGCAGATGGGACAGGGGCTACGAGCAGTACTTC. V and J are TRBV15 and TRBJ2-7; TRBD1 matches at 10 bases. V gave up 2 bases and J gave up 3 bases; unmatched junction bases: 1. This CDR3 has 14 amino acids. Germline V gene lookup returns CDR1 LNHNV and CDR2 YYDKDF (reference sequence).

The rearrangement uses TRBV5-1 and TRBJ1-1, with 7 bases identical to TRBD1. Germline CDR1 is SGHRS and CDR2 is YFSETQ. This CDR3 is 17 amino acids long. Unmatched junction bases numbered 14, after V lost 3 bases and J lost 3 bases. CDR3 DNA sequence: TGCGCCAGCAGCTATGACAGGGTTAGCTTGTCAGACACTGAAGCTTTCTTT. Its translation is CASSYDRVSLSDTEAFF. The variable domain in full, with the rest retrieved from reference TRBV5-1 and TRBJ1-1, is KAGVTQTPRYLIKTRGQQVTLSCSPISGHRSVSWYQQTPGQGLQFLFEYFSETQRNKGNFPGRFSGRQFSNSRSEMNVSTLELGDSALYLCASSYDRVSLSDTEAFFGQGTRLTVV.